These T cell receptor beta chains were read from a single sample in a study of response to subunit inactivated influenza vaccine. TCRdb used MiXCR to reprocess the RT-PCR reads, holding one entry per CDR3 protein. Of just under 250,000 distinct CDR3 sequences listed, 12% were seen once; the top ten hold about 7.8%. Sequences were derived from non-naive T cells sorted from PBMCs, sampled about 14 days before vaccination. These receptors were taken from a man between 45 and 60 years old who received an inactivated influenza vaccine. CDR3s include the opening cysteine and the closing phenylalanine or tryptophan. Each record gives: clone size, V gene, J gene, CDR3 protein. Clone size, where shown, is once, few, many, or a class for clones that have expanded.

size: .
V: TRBV5-1
J: TRBJ2-5
CDR3: CASSLVPAQGETQYF

size: few
V: TRBV5-1
J: TRBJ2-5
CDR3: CASSVAAGLASETQYF

size: .
V: TRBV6-2/TRBV6-3
J: TRBJ1-1
CDR3: CASNTANTEAFF

size: few
V: TRBV12-3/TRBV12-4
J: TRBJ1-6
CDR3: CASSLVLRAGNSPLHF

size: few
V: TRBV15
J: TRBJ2-1
CDR3: CATSRGGASSYNEQFF

size: few
V: TRBV6-2/TRBV6-3
J: TRBJ1-2
CDR3: CASSRDLANYGYTF

size: .
V: TRBV20-1
J: TRBJ2-1
CDR3: CSASLVYEQFF

size: .
V: TRBV19
J: TRBJ1-5
CDR3: CASSQDRGGQPQHF

size: .
V: TRBV10-3
J: TRBJ2-3
CDR3: CAIQGRPTSTDTQYF

size: .
V: TRBV11-3
J: TRBJ2-1
CDR3: CASSQQWNEQFF

size: many
V: TRBV7-9
J: TRBJ1-2
CDR3: CASSRSGTGSLGYTF

size: .
V: TRBV4-2
J: TRBJ2-7
CDR3: CASSQGDTYEQYF

size: few
V: TRBV6-2/TRBV6-3
J: TRBJ2-5
CDR3: CASTLGSGETQYF

size: few
V: TRBV4-3
J: TRBJ2-3
CDR3: CASSQADRSTDTQYF

size: .
V: TRBV30
J: TRBJ1-2
CDR3: CAWNRDRVYGYTF

size: .
V: TRBV7-7
J: TRBJ1-5
CDR3: CASSLGQEDSNQPQHF

size: few
V: TRBV6-2/TRBV6-3
J: TRBJ2-1
CDR3: CASSPKGGRARNEQFF

size: .
V: TRBV5-5
J: TRBJ2-5
CDR3: CASSLGLATYQETQYF

size: .
V: TRBV28
J: TRBJ2-2
CDR3: CASRWTGLDTGELFF

size: few
V: TRBV28
J: TRBJ2-7
CDR3: CASSLSGGPYEQYF

size: .
V: TRBV27
J: TRBJ1-4
CDR3: CASSQKPGTTNEKLFF

size: many
V: TRBV5-1
J: TRBJ1-1
CDR3: CASSLLPGGNTEAFF

size: many
V: TRBV4-1
J: TRBJ1-6
CDR3: CASSQDGLGSNSPLHF

size: .
V: TRBV9
J: TRBJ2-5
CDR3: CASSAMGLGGTQYF

size: few
V: TRBV7-9
J: TRBJ1-5
CDR3: CAASAGRGSNQPQHF

size: few
V: TRBV11-3
J: TRBJ2-3
CDR3: CASSPGRMGTDTQYF

size: few
V: TRBV2
J: TRBJ1-1
CDR3: CASQEGEGTEAFF

size: .
V: TRBV20-1
J: TRBJ2-1
CDR3: CSARDSRWASGNSWSSYNEQFF

size: few
V: TRBV6-1
J: TRBJ1-4
CDR3: CASSKTGGSEKLFF

size: few
V: TRBV5-1
J: TRBJ1-1
CDR3: CASSDNTGTEAFF

size: many
V: TRBV7-2
J: TRBJ1-2
CDR3: CASSLEQGANYGYTF

size: .
V: TRBV24-1
J: TRBJ2-7
CDR3: CATSDTGTQLWYF

size: many
V: TRBV9
J: TRBJ1-3
CDR3: CASSAQGPFSGNTIYF

size: few
V: TRBV29-1
J: TRBJ2-3
CDR3: CSVAETTDTQYF

size: .
V: TRBV11-2
J: TRBJ2-7
CDR3: CASSRLTSSSEQYF

size: few
V: TRBV7-8
J: TRBJ1-6
CDR3: CASSFNAGTGGRSPLHF

size: few
V: TRBV11-3
J: TRBJ2-5
CDR3: CASSLGNNPTSLETQYF

size: few
V: TRBV2
J: TRBJ1-2
CDR3: CATTMGKLYGYTF

size: .
V: TRBV7-8
J: TRBJ2-7
CDR3: CASTQGSTRYEQYF

size: few
V: TRBV9
J: TRBJ2-2
CDR3: CASSARGRGTGELFF

size: few
V: TRBV4-2
J: TRBJ1-4
CDR3: CASSQDLGAGGGEKLFF

size: few
V: TRBV4-3
J: TRBJ2-2
CDR3: CASSQDLDGELFF

size: .
V: TRBV5-1
J: TRBJ1-1
CDR3: CASSSEGYTEAFF

size: .
V: TRBV14
J: TRBJ2-5
CDR3: CASSQTGTDVRGEYF

size: .
V: TRBV28
J: TRBJ2-7
CDR3: CASSLYRDKIF

size: many
V: TRBV7-9
J: TRBJ1-1
CDR3: CASSFQGNTEAFF

size: many
V: TRBV4-2
J: TRBJ2-1
CDR3: CASSHGLAGGNIEQFF

size: .
V: TRBV7-2
J: TRBJ2-5
CDR3: CASSLMWSGETQYF

size: few
V: TRBV6-1
J: TRBJ1-5
CDR3: CASTLGGDSNQPQHF

size: many
V: TRBV7-9
J: TRBJ1-1
CDR3: CASSLRGPPTEAFF

size: few
V: TRBV4-1
J: TRBJ2-5
CDR3: CASSQDAVRIGPSGIQETQYF

size: .
V: TRBV12-3/TRBV12-4
J: TRBJ1-6
CDR3: CASSTTGTANSPLHF

size: few
V: TRBV30
J: TRBJ2-1
CDR3: CAWSIRGHEQFF

size: few
V: TRBV4-3
J: TRBJ2-3
CDR3: CASSQDPTSGGSTDTQYF

size: many
V: TRBV12-3/TRBV12-4
J: TRBJ2-1
CDR3: CASSLVLGEQFF